Below are 9 T cell receptor beta chains sequenced from a single sample in a study of T cell changes during pregnancy in multiple sclerosis. Only in-frame clones appear in the TCRdb table, and some are missing; sequencing was by immunoSEQ multiplex PCR. The sample yields about 100,000 clones, approximately 91% seen once. Here the sequenced sample was peripheral blood, taken in the second trimester of pregnancy. Receptors were obtained from a female donor with multiple sclerosis, enrolled in a pregnancy study.

The gene calls are TRBV6-1 and TRBJ1-2; possible D gene TRBD1, 5 bases. The CDR3 covers 14 residues. CDR1 and CDR2 (germline): MNHNS, SASEGT. Trimming removed 7 bases from V and 4 bases from J, with 16 bases in between. CDR3 sequence reads: CASNNLDSFYGYTF. The CDR3 DNA reads TGTGCCAGCAACAACCTCGACAGCTTCTATGGCTACACCTTC.

About this clone itself: Sequence at one end of the junction differs from germline and may be a read error. Other DNA sequences in the same sample also yield this CDR3. The V and J genes are TRBV29-1 and TRBJ2-7; 8 nucleotides agree with TRBD1. The germline V gene encodes CDR1 SQVTM and CDR2 ANQGSEA. The CDR3 sequence is 14 residues long. The DNA of the CDR3 is TGCAGCGGGGAACGGACAGGGCCTGCCGTAGAGCAGTATTTC. Its protein product is CSGERTGPAVEQYF.

The chain is built from TRBV28 and TRBJ2-6, with a possible D match to TRBD1 (6 bases). Looked up from germline, CDR1 is MDHEN and CDR2 is SYDVKM. V was pared by 8 bases and J by 3 bases, with 14 bases between. The CDR3 sequence is 15 residues long. CDR3 region: CASGDTFGGANVLTF. CDR3 sequence (DNA): TGTGCCAGCGGGGACACGTTCGGTGGGGCCAACGTCCTGACTTTC.

This clone was detected only a few times. The chain couples TRBV5-8 to TRBJ2-7; D might be TRBD1 (5 bases). The CDR3 is 13 residues long. CDR1 is SGHTS, CDR2 YDEGEE, per germline. The V gene lost 5 bases and the J gene lost 1 base, with 10 bases spanning the gap. This chain's CDR3 is CASSGQGSYEQYF. In nucleotides, the CDR3 is TGTGCCAGCAGTGGCCAGGGTTCCTACGAGCAGTACTTC.

The chain joins TRBV6-6 to TRBJ2-3; D is perhaps TRBD2 (5 bases). The germline V gene has CDR1 MNHNY and CDR2 SVGAGI (reference sequence). V dropped 9 bases and J dropped 2 bases, with 12 bases sitting between them. The CDR3 extends over 13 amino acids. The CDR3 here is CASTRGSTDTQYF. The CDR3 DNA follows: TGTGCCAGTACCCGGGGTTCCACAGATACGCAGTATTTT.

This chain uses TRBV5-1 with TRBJ1-3, with 7 nucleotides matching TRBD1. Germline CDR1 is SGHRS and CDR2 is YFSETQ. Trimming removed 4 bases from V and 0 bases from J; junction bases left unmatched: 10. This CDR3 region has 17 residues. This chain's CDR3 is CASSLTTGLLSGNTIYF. CDR3 DNA sequence: TGCGCCAGCAGCCTCACGACAGGGCTCCTCTCTGGAAACACCATATATTTT.

The chain employs TRBV19 and TRBJ2-7; 7 nucleotides match TRBD1. Germline assignment: CDR1 LNHDA and CDR2 SQIVND (reference sequence). This CDR3 has 15 amino acids. J was trimmed by 6 bases and V by 5 bases; bases with no gene match: 13. The CDR3 nucleotides are TGTGCCAGTAGTCTGACGTCGACAGGGCTCGGCGAGCAGTACTTC. It specifies CASSLTSTGLGEQYF.

The J gene is TRBJ2-1, the V gene TRBV7-8; 12 bases align to TRBD2. The CDR3 runs 15 residues. V was clipped by 1 base and J by 7 bases; unmatched bases: 2. Germline V lookup: CDR1 SGHVS, CDR2 FQNEAQ. CDR3 bases: TGTGCCAGCAGCTTAGGACTAGCGGGAGAAAATGAGCAGTTCTTC. As protein: CASSLGLAGENEQFF.

The rearrangement uses TRBV5-6 and TRBJ2-3, with D tentatively TRBD2 (6 bases). Germline values: CDR1 SGHDT, CDR2 YYEEEE. Trimming took 0 bases from V and 5 from J, leaving 19 bases between them. CDR3 length: 17 residues. The CDR3 loop is CASSLVESGARGDTQYF. CDR3 sequence (DNA): TGTGCCAGCAGCTTGGTGGAATCGGGAGCGAGGGGAGATACGCAGTATTTT.